This is a list of T cell receptor beta chains from one sample in a study of naive and memory T cell subsets. TCRdb reprocessed the UMI-ligation and nested PCR reads via MiXCR and lists one record per CDR3 protein. The sample records some 20,000 distinct CDR3 sequences, nearly 9.5% being singletons. This material consisted of skin, taken from a tuberculin skin test site. These receptors all stem from an adult in good health. CDR3s include the opening cysteine and the closing phenylalanine or tryptophan. The D gene is left open where the match is weak. Size is stated for part of the rows, as once, few or many counts, or as a class when the clone is expanded.

TRBD2,TRBV6-2/TRBV6-3,TRBJ2-7,NA,CASSYLTEGLANYEQYF,TGTGCCAGCAGTTACCTTACAGAGGGACTAGCCAACTACGAGCAGTACTTC
TRBD1,TRBV20-1,TRBJ1-5,medium-sized,CSALPGQGPTDPQHF,TGCAGTGCTCTTCCGGGACAGGGGCCCACCGACCCCCAGCATTTT
TRBD2,TRBV14,TRBJ2-1,few,CASSPGGGEQFF,TGTGCCAGCAGCCCGGGGGGGGGTGAGCAGTTCTTC
NA,TRBV20-1,TRBJ1-5,many,CSARPRGFVNQPQHF,TGCAGTGCTAGACCCCGGGGTTTCGTCAATCAGCCCCAGCATTTT
TRBD2,TRBV7-6,TRBJ2-1,many,CASSAWGGLGDEQFF,TGTGCCAGCAGCGCATGGGGGGGTCTGGGGGATGAGCAGTTCTTC
NA,TRBV20-1,TRBJ2-7,many,CSASRQYEQYF,TGCAGTGCTAGTCGGCAGTACGAGCAGTACTTC
NA,TRBV5-1,TRBJ2-5,many,CASSLGARRETQYF,TGCGCCAGCAGCTTGGGAGCGAGAAGAGAGACCCAGTACTTC
NA,TRBV6-1,TRBJ1-2,many,CASRPTGYGYTF,TGTGCCAGCAGACCAACAGGTTATGGCTACACCTTC
NA,TRBV6-5,TRBJ2-7,many,CASKVGGGAYEQYF,TGTGCCAGCAAAGTGGGCGGGGGCGCCTACGAGCAGTACTTC
NA,TRBV3-1,TRBJ2-2,NA,CASSQVGELFF,TGTGCCAGCAGCCAGGTCGGGGAGCTGTTTTTT
TRBD1,TRBV5-5,TRBJ1-1,medium-sized,CASSLVRGGGSNTEAFF,TGTGCCAGCAGCTTGGTCAGGGGGGGCGGTTCGAACACTGAAGCTTTCTTT
NA,TRBV20-1,TRBJ1-1,few,CSASLAGSRGTEAFF,TGCAGTGCTAGTTTGGCAGGGAGTAGAGGGACTGAAGCTTTCTTT
NA,TRBV20-1,TRBJ2-5,many,CSARRTAQETQYF,TGCAGTGCTCGACGGACGGCGCAAGAGACCCAGTACTTC
TRBD1,TRBV29-1,TRBJ2-7,NA,CSVRAGGLGEQYF,TGCAGCGTTCGGGCAGGGGGCTTAGGCGAGCAGTACTTC
NA,TRBV20-1,TRBJ1-2,NA,CSARTNRDFGYTF,TGCAGTGCCCGTACCAACCGGGACTTTGGCTACACCTTC
TRBD2,TRBV5-1,TRBJ2-2,NA,CASSPGAGVSAGELFF,TGCGCCAGCAGCCCTGGAGCGGGAGTTAGCGCCGGGGAGCTGTTTTTT
NA,TRBV20-1,TRBJ2-2,once,CSVRGGETGELFF,TGCAGTGTCAGGGGGGGAGAAACCGGGGAGCTGTTTTTT
NA,TRBV5-6,TRBJ2-3,many,CASSFLTDTQYF,TGTGCCAGCAGCTTTCTGACAGATACGCAGTATTTT
NA,TRBV20-1,TRBJ1-1,few,CSAREWSYTEAFF,TGCAGTGCTAGAGAGTGGTCCTACACTGAAGCTTTCTTT
NA,TRBV6-5,TRBJ2-7,many,CASSYLRGGTPYEQYF,TGTGCCAGCAGTTATCTAAGGGGCGGGACCCCCTACGAGCAGTACTTC
NA,TRBV14,TRBJ1-3,few,CASSQAPSGVGNTIYF,TGTGCCAGCAGCCAAGCTCCCTCAGGGGTCGGAAACACCATATATTTT
NA,TRBV7-8,TRBJ2-5,medium-sized,CASSLNTGGAYQETQYF,TGTGCCAGCAGCCTCAATACCGGGGGCGCCTACCAAGAGACCCAGTACTTC
TRBD2,TRBV12-5,TRBJ2-2,many,CASGLRGGALVPGELFF,TGTGCTAGTGGTTTACGCGGGGGGGCCCTGGTTCCCGGGGAGCTGTTTTTT
NA,TRBV20-1,TRBJ2-3,few,CSARAAQGGADTQYF,TGCAGTGCTAGAGCGGCTCAGGGTGGGGCAGATACGCAGTATTTT
TRBD1,TRBV5-1,TRBJ2-1,NA,CASSLATGYNEQFF,TGCGCCAGCAGCTTGGCGACAGGGTATAATGAGCAGTTCTTC
TRBD1,TRBV15,TRBJ1-1,NA,CATSPGTGGRTEAFF,TGTGCCACCAGCCCGGGGACAGGGGGAAGGACTGAAGCTTTCTTT
NA,TRBV20-1,TRBJ2-7,NA,CSVTGTHSYEQYF,TGCAGCGTAACCGGGACCCACTCCTACGAGCAGTACTTC
NA,TRBV3-1,TRBJ2-1,NA,CASSQWGAALSSYNEQFF,TGTGCCAGCAGCCAATGGGGGGCCGCTTTAAGCTCCTACAATGAGCAGTTCTTC
NA,TRBV20-1,TRBJ2-7,NA,CSASPREGALTYEQYF,TGCAGTGCTAGCCCCCGGGAGGGGGCTCTTACTTACGAGCAGTACTTC
NA,TRBV24-1,TRBJ2-1,many,CATSELLANEQFF,TGTGCCACCAGTGAACTACTAGCCAATGAGCAGTTCTTC
NA,TRBV27,TRBJ2-6,many,CASKGALNSGANVLTF,TGTGCCAGCAAAGGGGCGCTGAACTCTGGGGCCAACGTCCTGACTTTC
NA,TRBV7-2,TRBJ1-6,many,CASSLAGSEVPLHF,TGTGCCAGCAGCTTAGCAGGGTCGGAGGTACCCCTCCACTTT
TRBD2,TRBV6-5,TRBJ2-7,many,CASSYFGGSSYEQYF,TGTGCCAGCAGTTACTTCGGGGGGTCCTCCTACGAGCAGTACTTC
NA,TRBV15,TRBJ2-2,many,CATSRDDYRQGTFAGELFF,TGTGCCACCAGCAGAGATGATTATAGGCAGGGGACCTTCGCCGGGGAGCTGTTTTTT
TRBD2,TRBV28,TRBJ2-2,few,CASSDPSSPSGSLWTGELFF,TGTGCCAGCTCCGATCCATCGAGCCCTAGCGGGAGTTTGTGGACCGGGGAGCTGTTTTTT
NA,TRBV5-1,TRBJ1-2,many,CASSLESGIAGYTF,TGCGCCAGCAGCTTGGAATCAGGGATAGCTGGCTACACCTTC
TRBD2,TRBV29-1,TRBJ2-1,medium-sized,CSVEGESSGNYNEQFF,TGCAGCGTTGAGGGGGAGTCTAGCGGGAACTACAATGAGCAGTTCTTC
NA,TRBV19,TRBJ2-3,few,CASTSGGQNRGDTQYF,TGTGCCAGTACCTCCGGGGGACAGAACCGGGGAGATACGCAGTATTTT
TRBD1,TRBV5-1,TRBJ2-7,many,CASSPGQVRSYEQYF,TGCGCCAGCAGCCCCGGACAGGTTCGCTCCTACGAGCAGTACTTC
TRBD1,TRBV2,TRBJ2-1,NA,CASSKGTGMGFSEQFF,TGTGCCAGCAGTAAAGGGACAGGGATGGGGTTCTCGGAGCAGTTCTTC
TRBD2,TRBV20-1,TRBJ2-2,NA,CSARETSGGTGELFF,TGCAGTGCTAGAGAGACTAGCGGGGGAACCGGGGAGCTGTTTTTT
NA,TRBV5-1,TRBJ2-5,NA,CASSRETANQETQYF,TGCGCCAGCAGCCGCGAGACAGCAAACCAAGAGACCCAGTACTTC
NA,TRBV20-1,TRBJ2-2,NA,CSASAPFLGRTGELFF,TGCAGTGCTAGTGCCCCTTTTTTGGGGCGCACCGGGGAGCTGTTTTTT
NA,TRBV6-1,TRBJ2-5,many,CASTRQIQETQYF,TGTGCCAGCACCCGACAGATACAAGAGACCCAGTACTTC
TRBD2,TRBV11-2,TRBJ2-1,many,CASRGGGRSSYNEQFF,TGTGCCAGCAGGGGGGGGGGAAGAAGCTCCTACAATGAGCAGTTCTTC
NA,TRBV4-3,TRBJ2-6,many,CASSQDGAMLGANVLTF,TGCGCCAGCAGCCAAGACGGGGCCATGCTTGGGGCCAACGTCCTGACTTTC
NA,TRBV6-1,TRBJ2-1,many,CASSVTRSYNEQFF,TGTGCCAGCAGTGTGACTAGGTCCTACAATGAGCAGTTCTTC
NA,TRBV7-9,TRBJ2-4,few,CASSPQVGGLAKNIQYF,TGTGCCAGCAGCCCACAGGTCGGGGGGCTGGCCAAAAACATTCAGTACTTC
NA,TRBV27,TRBJ1-4,NA,CASSPGVPRQQSKLFF,TGTGCCAGCAGTCCCGGTGTACCCCGACAGCAGTCAAAACTGTTTTTT
NA,TRBV27,TRBJ2-1,NA,CASSPRLGRDPQVRDEQFF,TGTGCCAGCAGCCCAAGGTTGGGTCGGGACCCCCAGGTACGTGATGAGCAGTTCTTC
TRBD2,TRBV18,TRBJ2-7,NA,CASSPGLAGGPFYEQYF,TGTGCCAGCTCACCAGGACTAGCGGGAGGGCCTTTTTACGAGCAGTACTTC
TRBD2,TRBV3-1,TRBJ2-1,many,CASSPSSGRGLYNEQFF,TGTGCCAGCAGCCCCTCTAGCGGGAGGGGCCTCTACAATGAGCAGTTCTTC
TRBD2,TRBV12-5,TRBJ2-3,NA,CASGLVRGLAGYTDTQYF,TGTGCTAGTGGTTTGGTAAGAGGACTAGCGGGCTACACAGATACGCAGTATTTT
TRBD1,TRBV12-3/TRBV12-4,TRBJ1-4,NA,CASSHPNTGGSEKLFF,TGTGCCAGCAGTCATCCCAATACAGGGGGCAGTGAAAAACTGTTTTTT
NA,TRBV27,TRBJ2-1,NA,CASSRQVAGNEQFF,TGTGCCAGCAGTAGACAGGTCGCTGGGAATGAGCAGTTCTTC
NA,TRBV12-3/TRBV12-4,TRBJ2-7,many,CASSLQGSYEQYF,TGTGCCAGCAGTTTACAGGGTTCCTACGAGCAGTACTTC
NA,TRBV25-1,TRBJ2-7,NA,CASSYPGVEQYF,TGTGCCAGCAGTTACCCGGGGGTCGAGCAGTACTTC
NA,TRBV28,TRBJ2-7,NA,CASSPLTNSYEQYF,TGTGCCAGCAGTCCTCTGACTAACTCCTACGAGCAGTACTTC
TRBD1,TRBV29-1,TRBJ1-2,many,CSVVGQARGGYTF,TGCAGCGTTGTCGGACAGGCTAGGGGTGGCTACACCTTC
NA,TRBV3-2,TRBJ2-6,NA,CASSLGGHISSGANVLTF,TGTGCCAGCAGCCTGGGGGGACACATCAGCTCTGGGGCCAACGTCCTGACTTTC